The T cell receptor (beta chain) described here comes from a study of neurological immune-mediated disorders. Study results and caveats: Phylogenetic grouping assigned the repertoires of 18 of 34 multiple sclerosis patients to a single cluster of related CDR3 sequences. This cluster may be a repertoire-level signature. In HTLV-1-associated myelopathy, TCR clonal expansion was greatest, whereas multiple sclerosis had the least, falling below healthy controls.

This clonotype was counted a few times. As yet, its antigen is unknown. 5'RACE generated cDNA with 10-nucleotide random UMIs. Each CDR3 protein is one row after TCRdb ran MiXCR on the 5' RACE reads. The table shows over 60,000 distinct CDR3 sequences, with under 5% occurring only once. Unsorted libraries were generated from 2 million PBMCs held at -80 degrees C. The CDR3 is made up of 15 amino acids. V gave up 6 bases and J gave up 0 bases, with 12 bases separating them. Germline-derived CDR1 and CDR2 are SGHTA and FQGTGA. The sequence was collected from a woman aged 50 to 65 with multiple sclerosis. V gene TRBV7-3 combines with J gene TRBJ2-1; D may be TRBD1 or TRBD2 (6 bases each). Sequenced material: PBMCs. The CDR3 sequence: CASSVGGSSYNEQFF. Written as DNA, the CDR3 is TGTGCCAGCAGTGTAGGGGGGAGCTCCTACAATGAGCAGTTCTTC.